Below, one T cell receptor (beta chain) is given with its context. The specificity of this receptor is unknown. The input lacks base qualities; no much larger clone sits a single base away. The CDR3 measures 14 amino acids from cysteine to phenylalanine. The CDR3 DNA has 42 bases and is translated from base 1. V was cut back by 6 bases and J by 0 bases, leaving a gap of 12 bases between them. CDR1 is given as SGHTA and CDR2 as FQGNSA, both from the germline V gene. The collaborating institutions used their own protocols to collect whole blood in K2EDTA tubes. Collaborator samples were shipped for TCRbeta analysis as frozen whole blood, isolated PBMCs, or DNA extracted from either sample type. The immunoSEQ Assay, a bias-controlled multiplex PCR, was used to amplify TCRbeta CDR3 regions from genomic DNA. From the authors' description of their analysis: The number of nucleated cells in each sample was estimated from the amplification of reference gene primers within the assay. Sequence reads were collapsed and filtered to measure the absolute abundance of every unique TCRbeta CDR3 rearrangement. For each sample, productive Simpson clonality was calculated as the square root of Simpson's diversity index across productive rearrangements. TCRdb took this table from immuneACCESS and kept in-frame rearrangements with V and J called. Such tables lack part of the clones; where checked against another copy, unresolved V genes explain under half of the gap, and the rest is unexplained. From that table come the V and J calls and clone size; the DNA was used to work out D and trimming. This sample lists 200,000 to 250,000 clones; approximately 82% were detected once. 1.9% of the sample is taken by the ten largest.

This sample stems from a study of blood T cell repertoires in COVID-19 (dated by TCRdb to about 2020). Broadly, across the study: Samples from collaborators originated in the United States, Italy and Spain and spanned both the acute and convalescent phases of COVID-19. The material from the prospective study consisted of cDNA or gDNA derived from T cells, B-cell-depleted T cells, or PBMCs. Subjects who had been exposed to COVID-19, were actively infected with it, or had recovered from it provided the deeply sampled blood TCRbeta repertoires that made up the dataset. The repertoires were released in a freely available public database meant as a resource for research on the immune response to SARS-CoV-2. Samples were obtained from the ongoing ImmuneRACE study (first 160 participants) and from about 1,300 subjects provided by 6 global collaborators. A de-identified subject ID, COVID-19 status, age in years and sex were almost always included in the sample metadata. Where HLA class I and class II types were available, the types were taken from metadata supplied by the sample provider, not from assay-based typing.

Results the study describes overall, beyond this receptor: Clinical and demographic metadata were provided uncurated, with the amount varying by source and participant.

The clonotype was recovered from a woman older than 75 with acute or convalescent COVID-19. The V and J segments used are TRBV7-2 and TRBJ2-7, with TRBD1 tentatively as D gene (5 bases match). The sample taken for sequencing was peripheral blood. The sequence in DNA is TGTGCCAGCAGGGAGACAGCCGCCTCCTACGAGCAGTACTTC. Its coded protein is CASRETAASYEQYF.